This TCR beta chain derives from a study of vaccination effects on CD4 cells after COVID-19. General study points: In healthy vaccinees, only 1 of 255 vaccine-induced clones cross-reacted with common cold coronaviruses.

About this clone itself: Its antigen remains unknown.

Assay: immunoSEQ multiplex PCR; the TCRdb copy retains only in-frame clones and omits some. The sample shows some 59,000 clones, around 75% of them seen only once. Germline V gene sequence: CDR1 KGHDR, CDR2 SFDVKD. V trimming: 4 bases; J trimming: 7 bases; junction bases outside the gene matches: 7. The CDR3 totals 17 residues. Under the ViraFEST assay, PBMC were stimulated with viral peptide pools so that antigen-specific CD4+ T cells expanded. Sequencing was performed afterwards. The authors isolated CD4+ T cells after roughly 10 days of culture. Vaccine recipients lacked prior SARS-CoV-2 infection and had negative nucleocapsid antibodies. Both day 3 and day 7 saw half the medium replaced with IL-2 medium.

Source: CD4+ T cells from PBMCs cultured with HCoV-229E spike peptides, taken before COVID-19 vaccination. The V call is TRBV24-1, the J call TRBJ2-3; 16 nucleotides line up with TRBD2. This receptor was identified in a human donor who received a COVID-19 vaccine. The CDR3 loop is CATSEGGTSGGANTQYF. The CDR3 DNA is TGTGCCACCAGTGAGGGGGGGACTAGCGGGGGGGCAAATACGCAGTATTTT.